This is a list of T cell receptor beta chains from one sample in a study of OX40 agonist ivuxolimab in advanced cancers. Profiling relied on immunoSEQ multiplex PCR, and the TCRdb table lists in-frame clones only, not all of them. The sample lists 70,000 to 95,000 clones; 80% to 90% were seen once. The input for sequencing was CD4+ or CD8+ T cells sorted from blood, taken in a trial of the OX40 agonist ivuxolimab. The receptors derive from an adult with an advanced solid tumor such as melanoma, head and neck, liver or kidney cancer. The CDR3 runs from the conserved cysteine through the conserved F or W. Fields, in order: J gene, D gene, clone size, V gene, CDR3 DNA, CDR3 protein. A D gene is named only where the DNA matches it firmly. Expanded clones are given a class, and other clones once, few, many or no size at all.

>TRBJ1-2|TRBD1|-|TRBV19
TGTGCCAGTAGTATGGCAGGGGGCGACTATGGCTACACCTTC
CASSMAGGDYGYTF
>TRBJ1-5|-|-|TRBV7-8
TGTGCCAGCAGCTTAGCGCGAGGTCCCCAGCCCCAGCATTTT
CASSLARGPQPQHF
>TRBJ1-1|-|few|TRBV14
TGTGCCAGCAGCGGACATTTCGGAACTGAAGCTTTCTTT
CASSGHFGTEAFF
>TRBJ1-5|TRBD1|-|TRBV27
TGTGCCAGCAGTGAGGGACAGGGGCGGTATCAGCCCCAGCATTTT
CASSEGQGRYQPQHF
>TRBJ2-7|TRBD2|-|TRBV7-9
TGTGCCAGCAGCGCAACGGGGACTACCTACGAGCAGTACTTC
CASSATGTTYEQYF
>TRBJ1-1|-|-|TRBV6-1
TGTGCCAGCAGCTTAGGCGGGAACACTGAAGCTTTCTTT
CASSLGGNTEAFF
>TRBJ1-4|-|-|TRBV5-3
TGTGCCAGAAGCTGGACGGTGGGGAAACTGTTTTTT
CARSWTVGKLFF
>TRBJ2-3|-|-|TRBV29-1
TGCAGCGTTGTATACTTGAGCACAGATACGCAGTATTTT
CSVVYLSTDTQYF
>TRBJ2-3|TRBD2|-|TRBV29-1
TGCAGCGTAACCCATAGCGGGAGAGGTCCGGATACGCAGTATTTT
CSVTHSGRGPDTQYF
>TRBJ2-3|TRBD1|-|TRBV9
TGTGCCAGCAGCGTAGGGACAGGGTTTGACACAGATACGCAGTATTTT
CASSVGTGFDTDTQYF
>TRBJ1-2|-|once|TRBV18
TGTGCCAGCTCACCGCGACCTCGGGAGGACTATGGCTACACCTTC
CASSPRPREDYGYTF
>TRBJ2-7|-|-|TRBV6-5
TGTGCCAGCAAAACGGGACGGTCCTACGAGCAGTACTTC
CASKTGRSYEQYF
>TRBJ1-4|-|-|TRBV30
TGTGCCTGTCGGGGGGAGCCGCCTATTGCAACTAATGAAAAACTGTTTTTT
CACRGEPPIATNEKLFF
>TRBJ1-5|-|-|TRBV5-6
TGTGCCAGCAGCTTGCAGGGTAGGGTTCAGCCCCAGCATTTT
CASSLQGRVQPQHF
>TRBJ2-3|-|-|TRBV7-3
TGTGCCAGCAGCTTGCTAGGTATGCTAGCGATCACAGATACGCAGTATTTT
CASSLLGMLAITDTQYF
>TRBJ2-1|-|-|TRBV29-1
TGCAGCGTTGAAGGAATAAGAAGCGGTGAGCAGTTCTTC
CSVEGIRSGEQFF
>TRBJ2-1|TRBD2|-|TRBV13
TGTGCCAGCAGCTTAGCTCCTAGCGGGGCCCGGAATGAGCAGTTCTTC
CASSLAPSGARNEQFF
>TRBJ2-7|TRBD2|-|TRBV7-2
TGTGCCAGCAGCTTAGAGGGACTAGCGGGACTCGAGCAGTACTTC
CASSLEGLAGLEQYF
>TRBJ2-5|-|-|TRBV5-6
TGTGCCAGCAGCTTGACGGGACGGCAAGAGACCCAGTACTTC
CASSLTGRQETQYF
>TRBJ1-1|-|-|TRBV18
TGTGCCAGCTCACCAAAAGAGGAAGCTTTCTTT
CASSPKEEAFF
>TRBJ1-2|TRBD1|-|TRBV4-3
TGCGCCAGCAGCCGCGACAGGGGAAGGTATGGCTACACCTTC
CASSRDRGRYGYTF
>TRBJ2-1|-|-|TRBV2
TGTGCCAGCAGTGGGACAGTCTCCTACAATGAGCAGTTCTTC
CASSGTVSYNEQFF
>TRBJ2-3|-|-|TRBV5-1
TGCGCCAGCAGCTTGGAGCTAGCTAGCACAGATACGCAGTATTTT
CASSLELASTDTQYF
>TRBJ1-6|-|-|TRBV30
TGTGCCTGGGGTGGAAACTCACCCCTCCACTTT
CAWGGNSPLHF
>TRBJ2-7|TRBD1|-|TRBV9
TGTGCCAGCAGCGTAATGACAGGGGCAGGCGAGCAGTACTTC
CASSVMTGAGEQYF
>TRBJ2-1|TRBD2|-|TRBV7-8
TGTGCCAGCAGCTTAGCGGGGCTAGCGGGACTATACAATGAGCAGTTCTTC
CASSLAGLAGLYNEQFF
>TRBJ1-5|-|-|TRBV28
TGTGCCAGCAGCTCGGTCCAGGGTTCCAATCAGCCCCAGCATTTT
CASSSVQGSNQPQHF
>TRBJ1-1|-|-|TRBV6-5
TGTGCCAGCATACGTGGGCCTGAAGCTTTCTTT
CASIRGPEAFF
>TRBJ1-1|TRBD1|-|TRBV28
TGTGCCAGCAGCCTGGGGACAGTTAACACTGAAGCTTTCTTT
CASSLGTVNTEAFF
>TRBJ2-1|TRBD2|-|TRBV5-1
TGCGCCAGCAGCCCGCAGGGCGGGAGATCAGGCAATGAGCAGTTCTTC
CASSPQGGRSGNEQFF
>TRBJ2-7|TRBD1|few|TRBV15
TGTGCCACCAGCAGAGATTTTCGGACAGGGGAGCGCGAGCAGTACTTC
CATSRDFRTGEREQYF
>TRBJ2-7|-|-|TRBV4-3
TGCGCCAGCAGCCAAGAATTGGAGACTAGGATCTACGAGCAGTACTTC
CASSQELETRIYEQYF
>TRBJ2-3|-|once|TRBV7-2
TGTGCCAGCAGCTTAGCCGCCGCTAGCACAGATACGCAGTATTTT
CASSLAAASTDTQYF
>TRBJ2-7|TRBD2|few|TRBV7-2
TGTGCCAGCAGCCACCTATATACTAGCGGGAGTTGGTACGAGCAGTACTTC
CASSHLYTSGSWYEQYF
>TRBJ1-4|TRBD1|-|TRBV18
TGTGCCAGCTCGTCGGGACAGGAGAATGAAAAACTGTTTTTT
CASSSGQENEKLFF
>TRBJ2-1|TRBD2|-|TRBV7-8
TGTGCCAGCAACCGAGGGGCTAGCGGGTACAATGAGCAGTTCTTC
CASNRGASGYNEQFF
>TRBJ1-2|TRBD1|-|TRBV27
TGTGCCAGCAGTCCCGGGACAGGGGGCCGTGGCTACACCTTC
CASSPGTGGRGYTF
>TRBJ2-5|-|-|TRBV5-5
TGTGCCAGCAGCTTGCTGCGTATGGAGACCCAGTACTTC
CASSLLRMETQYF
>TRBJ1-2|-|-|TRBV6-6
TGTGCCAGCAGTTACTCCGGGATTGAGGGCTACACCTTC
CASSYSGIEGYTF
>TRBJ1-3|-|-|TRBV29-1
TGCAGCGTTGAGTTCCCGATCTCTGGAAACACCATATATTTT
CSVEFPISGNTIYF
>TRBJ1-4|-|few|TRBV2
TGTGCCAGCAGGGAATCGACAGGACTACTGTTTTTT
CASRESTGLLFF
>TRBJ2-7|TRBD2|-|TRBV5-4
TGTGCCAGCAGCTTGGTTCAGGGAGGGTTCTACGAGCAGTACTTC
CASSLVQGGFYEQYF
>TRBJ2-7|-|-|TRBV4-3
TGCGCCAGCAGCCAAGATGAGAGGCTTGAGCAGTACTTC
CASSQDERLEQYF
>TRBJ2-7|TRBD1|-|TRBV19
TGTGCCAGTAAGAGGACAGGGGACTCCTACGAGCAGTACTTC
CASKRTGDSYEQYF
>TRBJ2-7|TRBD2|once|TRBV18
TGTGCCAGCTCACCGGGTAGCGGGAGTTACGAGCAGTACTTC
CASSPGSGSYEQYF
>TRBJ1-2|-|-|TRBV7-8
TGTGCCAGCAGCTTAGGCACAGGGCTCTATGGCTACACCTTC
CASSLGTGLYGYTF
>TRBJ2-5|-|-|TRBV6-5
TGTGCCAGCAGGACGGACACGTTCTCCCAGTACTTC
CASRTDTFSQYF
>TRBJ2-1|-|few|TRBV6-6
TGTGCCGCTAGTAGCAATGAGCAGTTCTTC
CAASSNEQFF
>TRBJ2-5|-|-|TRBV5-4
TGTGCCAGCAGCTTGAGGGGGGCGGAGACCCAGTACTTC
CASSLRGAETQYF
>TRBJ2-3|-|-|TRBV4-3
TGCGCCAGCAGCCAAGAGAGGGGCACAGATACGCAGTATTTT
CASSQERGTDTQYF
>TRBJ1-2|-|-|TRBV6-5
TGTGCCAGCAGTCAGCACAGCGCCTATGGCTACACCTTC
CASSQHSAYGYTF
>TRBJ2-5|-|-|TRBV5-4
TGTGCCAGCAGCTTGATACACGGGGAGACCCAGTACTTC
CASSLIHGETQYF
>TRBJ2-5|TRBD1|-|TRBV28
TGTGCCAGCAATCTACCGGGACAGGGTGGACAAGAGACCCAGTACTTC
CASNLPGQGGQETQYF
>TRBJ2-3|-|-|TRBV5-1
TGCGCCAGCAGCTCGGGACTGGTGGGGGATACGCAGTATTTT
CASSSGLVGDTQYF
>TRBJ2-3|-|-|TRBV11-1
TGTGCCAGCAGTCAAGGAGGCACAGATACGCAGTATTTT
CASSQGGTDTQYF
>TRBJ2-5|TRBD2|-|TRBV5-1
TGCGCCAGCAGCCTTAGGGCGGGGGGCGAGACCCAGTACTTC
CASSLRAGGETQYF
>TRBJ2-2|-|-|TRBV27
TGTGCCAGCAGTTCGGGCAACCGAGCCGGGGAGCTGTTTTTT
CASSSGNRAGELFF